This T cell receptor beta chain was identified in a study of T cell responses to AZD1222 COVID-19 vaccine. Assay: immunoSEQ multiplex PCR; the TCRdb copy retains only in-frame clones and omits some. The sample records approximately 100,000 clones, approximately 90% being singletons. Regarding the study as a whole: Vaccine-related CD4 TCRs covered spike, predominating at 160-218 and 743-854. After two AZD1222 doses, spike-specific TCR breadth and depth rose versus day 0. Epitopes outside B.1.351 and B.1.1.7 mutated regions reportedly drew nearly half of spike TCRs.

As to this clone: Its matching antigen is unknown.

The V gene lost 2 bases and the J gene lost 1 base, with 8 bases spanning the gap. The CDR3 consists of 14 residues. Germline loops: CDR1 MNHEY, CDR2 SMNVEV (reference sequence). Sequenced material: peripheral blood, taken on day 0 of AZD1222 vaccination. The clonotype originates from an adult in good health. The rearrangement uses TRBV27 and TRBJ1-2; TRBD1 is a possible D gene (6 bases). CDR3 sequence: CASSLKGGNYGYTF. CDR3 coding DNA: TGTGCCAGCAGTTTAAAAGGGGGTAACTATGGCTACACCTTC.